This TCR beta chain was retrieved from a study of cytomegalovirus exposure and HLA in healthy donors. Broader study findings: TCR beta chains numbering 164 were designated cytomegalovirus-associated. In an earlier analysis, in around 590 donors, most V segments appeared productive either ~87% or ~30% of the time.

V was cut by 1 base and J by 4 bases, with 5 bases left in between. The CDR3 has 12 residues. Germline CDR1 and CDR2: MNHNS and SASEGT. Both 60 Vbeta primers and 13 Jbeta primers went into the PCR. Produced via immunoSEQ multiplex PCR; TCRdb's table is partial and in-frame only. Here the sample spans about 170,000 clones, roughly 79% being singletons. A note on this clone: Its antigen remains unidentified.

The rearrangement joins TRBV6-1 to TRBJ2-7; D is unclear. Sequenced input: PBMCs. The sequence was obtained from a woman aged 30 to 39 in good health and CMV-seropositive. DNA of the CDR3: TGTGCCAGCAGTGAAGTCCTTTACGAGCAGTACTTC. It translates to CASSEVLYEQYF.